The subject of this entry is one TCR beta chain. Its matching antigen is unknown. The entry originates in a study of cytomegalovirus exposure and HLA in healthy donors. Study-wide results and caveats: A prior analysis recorded that most TCR beta V segments were productive about 90% or about 30% of the time. Sequencing depth roughly uniform across donors was assumed in presence/absence analyses. Common viral pathogens seemed to be connected with several of the most significant clusters, according to a later analysis.

In the PCR, 60 Vbeta and 13 Jbeta primers were used. Libraries were prepared by immunoSEQ multiplex PCR; TCRdb keeps only in-frame clonotypes and omits some of them. The data contain approximately 200,000 clones, more than 75% of them singletons. CDR1 is SGHRS and CDR2 is YFSETQ in the germline V gene. The trim removed 4 bases at V and 4 bases at J, leaving 12 bases unmatched. The CDR3 loop spans 17 amino acids. This TCR came from a woman between 45 and 65 years old in good health and CMV-seropositive. Sequenced material: PBMCs. The V gene is TRBV5-1, the J gene TRBJ1-1, with TRBD1 identical over 11 bases. The CDR3 sequence is CASSGGGQGVRSTEAFF. DNA of the CDR3: TGCGCCAGCAGCGGGGGGGGACAGGGGGTCCGGTCCACTGAAGCTTTCTTT.